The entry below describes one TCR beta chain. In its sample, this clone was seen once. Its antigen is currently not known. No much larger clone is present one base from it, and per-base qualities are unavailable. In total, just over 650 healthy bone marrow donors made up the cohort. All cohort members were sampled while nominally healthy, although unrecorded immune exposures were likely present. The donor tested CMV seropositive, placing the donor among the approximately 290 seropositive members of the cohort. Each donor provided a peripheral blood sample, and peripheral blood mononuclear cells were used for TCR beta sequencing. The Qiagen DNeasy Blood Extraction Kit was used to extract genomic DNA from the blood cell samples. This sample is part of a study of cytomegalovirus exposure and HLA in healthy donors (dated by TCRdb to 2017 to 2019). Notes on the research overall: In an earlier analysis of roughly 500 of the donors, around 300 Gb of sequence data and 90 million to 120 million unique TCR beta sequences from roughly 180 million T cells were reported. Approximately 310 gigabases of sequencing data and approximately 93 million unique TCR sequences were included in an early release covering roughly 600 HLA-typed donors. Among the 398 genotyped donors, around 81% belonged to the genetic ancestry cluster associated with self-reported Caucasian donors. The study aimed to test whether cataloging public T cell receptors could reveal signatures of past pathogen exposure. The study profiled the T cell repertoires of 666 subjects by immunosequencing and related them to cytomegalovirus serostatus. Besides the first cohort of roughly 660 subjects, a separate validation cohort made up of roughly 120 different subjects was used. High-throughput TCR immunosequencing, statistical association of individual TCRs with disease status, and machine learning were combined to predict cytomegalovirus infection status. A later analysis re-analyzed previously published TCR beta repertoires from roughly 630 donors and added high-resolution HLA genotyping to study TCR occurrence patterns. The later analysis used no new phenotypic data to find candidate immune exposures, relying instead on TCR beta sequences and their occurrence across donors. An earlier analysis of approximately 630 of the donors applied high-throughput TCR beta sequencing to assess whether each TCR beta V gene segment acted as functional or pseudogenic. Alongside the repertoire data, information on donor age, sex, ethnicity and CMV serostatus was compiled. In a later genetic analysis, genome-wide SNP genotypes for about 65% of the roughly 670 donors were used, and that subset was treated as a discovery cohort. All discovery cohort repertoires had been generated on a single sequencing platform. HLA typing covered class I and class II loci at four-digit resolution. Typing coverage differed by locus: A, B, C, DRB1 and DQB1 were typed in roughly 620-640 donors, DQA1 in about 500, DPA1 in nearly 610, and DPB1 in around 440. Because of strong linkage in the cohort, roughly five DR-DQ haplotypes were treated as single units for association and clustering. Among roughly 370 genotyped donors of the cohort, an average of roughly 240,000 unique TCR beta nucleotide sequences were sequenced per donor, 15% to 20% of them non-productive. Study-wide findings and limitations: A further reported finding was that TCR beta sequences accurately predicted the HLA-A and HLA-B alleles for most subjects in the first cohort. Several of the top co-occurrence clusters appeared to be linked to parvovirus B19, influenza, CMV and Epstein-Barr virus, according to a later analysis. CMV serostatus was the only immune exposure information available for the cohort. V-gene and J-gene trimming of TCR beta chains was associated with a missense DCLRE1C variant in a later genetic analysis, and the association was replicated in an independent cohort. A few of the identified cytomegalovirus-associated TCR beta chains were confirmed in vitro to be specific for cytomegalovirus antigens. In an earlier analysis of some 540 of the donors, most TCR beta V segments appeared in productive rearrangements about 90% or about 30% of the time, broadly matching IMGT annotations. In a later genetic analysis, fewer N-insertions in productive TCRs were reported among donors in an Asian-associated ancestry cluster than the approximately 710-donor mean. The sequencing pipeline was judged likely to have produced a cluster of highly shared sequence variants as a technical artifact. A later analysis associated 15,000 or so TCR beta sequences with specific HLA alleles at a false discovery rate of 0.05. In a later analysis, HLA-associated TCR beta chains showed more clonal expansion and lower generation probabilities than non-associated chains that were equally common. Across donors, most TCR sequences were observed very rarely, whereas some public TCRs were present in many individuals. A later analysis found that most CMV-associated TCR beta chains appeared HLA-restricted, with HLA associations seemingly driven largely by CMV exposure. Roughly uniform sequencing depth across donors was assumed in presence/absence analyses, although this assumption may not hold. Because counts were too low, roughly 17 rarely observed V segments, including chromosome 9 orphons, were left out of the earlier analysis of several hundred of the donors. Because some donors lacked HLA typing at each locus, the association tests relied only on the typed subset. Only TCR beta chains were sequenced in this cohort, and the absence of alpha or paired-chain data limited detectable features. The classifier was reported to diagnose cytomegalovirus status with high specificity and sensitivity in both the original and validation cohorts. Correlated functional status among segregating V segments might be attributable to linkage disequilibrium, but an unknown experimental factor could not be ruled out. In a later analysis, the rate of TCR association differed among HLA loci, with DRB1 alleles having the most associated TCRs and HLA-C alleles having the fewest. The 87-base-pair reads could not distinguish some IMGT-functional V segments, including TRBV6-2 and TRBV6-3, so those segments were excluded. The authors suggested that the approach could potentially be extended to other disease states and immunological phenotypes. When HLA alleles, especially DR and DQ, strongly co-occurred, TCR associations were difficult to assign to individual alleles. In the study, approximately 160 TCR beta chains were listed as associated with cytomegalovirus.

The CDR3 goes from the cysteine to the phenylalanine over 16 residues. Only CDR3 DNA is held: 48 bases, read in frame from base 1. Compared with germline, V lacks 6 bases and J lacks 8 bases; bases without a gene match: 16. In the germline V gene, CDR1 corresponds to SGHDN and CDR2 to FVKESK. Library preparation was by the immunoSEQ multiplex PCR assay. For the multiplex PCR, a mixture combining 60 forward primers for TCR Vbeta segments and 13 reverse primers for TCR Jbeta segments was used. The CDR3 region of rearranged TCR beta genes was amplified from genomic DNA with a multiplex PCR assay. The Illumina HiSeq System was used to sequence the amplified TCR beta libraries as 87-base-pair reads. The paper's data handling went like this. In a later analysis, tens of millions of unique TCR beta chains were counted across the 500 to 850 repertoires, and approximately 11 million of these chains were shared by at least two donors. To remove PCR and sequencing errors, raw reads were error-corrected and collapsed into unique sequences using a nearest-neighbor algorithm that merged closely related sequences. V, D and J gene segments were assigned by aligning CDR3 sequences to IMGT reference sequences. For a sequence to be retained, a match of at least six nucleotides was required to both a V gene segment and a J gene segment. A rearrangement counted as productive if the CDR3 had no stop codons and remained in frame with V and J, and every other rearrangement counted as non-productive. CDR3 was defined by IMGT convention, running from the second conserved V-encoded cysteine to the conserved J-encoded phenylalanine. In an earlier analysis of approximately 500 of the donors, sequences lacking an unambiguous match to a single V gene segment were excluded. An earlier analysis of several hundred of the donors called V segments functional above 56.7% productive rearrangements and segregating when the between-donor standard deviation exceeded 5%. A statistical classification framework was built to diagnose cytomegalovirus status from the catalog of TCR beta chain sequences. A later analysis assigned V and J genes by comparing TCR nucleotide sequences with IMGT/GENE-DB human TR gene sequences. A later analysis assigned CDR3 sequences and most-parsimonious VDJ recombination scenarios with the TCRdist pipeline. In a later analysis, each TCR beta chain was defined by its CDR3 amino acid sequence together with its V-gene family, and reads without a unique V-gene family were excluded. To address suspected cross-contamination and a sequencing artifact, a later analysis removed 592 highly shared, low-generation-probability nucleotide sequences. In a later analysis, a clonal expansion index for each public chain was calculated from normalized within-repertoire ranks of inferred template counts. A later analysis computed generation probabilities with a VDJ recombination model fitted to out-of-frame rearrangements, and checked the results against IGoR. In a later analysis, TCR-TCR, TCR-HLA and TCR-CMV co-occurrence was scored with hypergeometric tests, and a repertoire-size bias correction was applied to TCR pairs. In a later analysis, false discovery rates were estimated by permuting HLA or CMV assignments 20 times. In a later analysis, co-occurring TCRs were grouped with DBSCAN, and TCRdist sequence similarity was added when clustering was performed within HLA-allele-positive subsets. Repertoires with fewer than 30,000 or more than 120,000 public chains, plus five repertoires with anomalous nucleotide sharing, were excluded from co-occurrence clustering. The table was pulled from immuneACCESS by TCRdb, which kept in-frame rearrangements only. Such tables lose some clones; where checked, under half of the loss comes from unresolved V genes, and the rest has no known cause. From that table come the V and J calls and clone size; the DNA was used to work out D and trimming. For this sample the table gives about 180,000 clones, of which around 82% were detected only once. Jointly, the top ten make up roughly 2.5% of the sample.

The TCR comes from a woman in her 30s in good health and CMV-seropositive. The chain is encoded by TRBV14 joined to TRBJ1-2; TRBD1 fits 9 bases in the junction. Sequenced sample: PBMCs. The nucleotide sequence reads TGTGCCAGCAGTCAAAAGGGACAGGGATCGGTGAGGGGCTACACCTTC. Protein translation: CASSQKGQGSVRGYTF.